Presented here are 25 T cell receptor beta chains from one specimen sequenced in a study of chemoradiotherapy in HPV16-positive cancers. The table came from immunoSEQ multiplex PCR; TCRdb's copy has only in-frame clones and leaves some out. The sample records 6,000 or so clones, 75% to 95% being singletons. Sequencing was performed on blood, taken from a patient who underwent chemoradiotherapy. The receptors originated from a human donor with HPV-associated anogenital cancer.

This clone came up a few times. The V and J genes are TRBV7-9 and TRBJ2-7, with a possible D match to TRBD2 (6 bases). Trimming cost V 5 bases and J 1 base, with 15 bases left between them. Germline CDR1 is SEHNR and CDR2 is FQNEAQ (reference sequence). The length of the CDR3 is 15 residues. CDR3 sequence (DNA): TGTGCCAGCAGCAACGGACTAAACTTGTCCTACGAGCAGTACTTC. It codes for CASSNGLNLSYEQYF.

The rearrangement uses TRBV27 and TRBJ2-1; D is uncertain. Deletions cut 4 bases from V and 2 bases from J, with 9 bases between. This CDR3 has 14 residues. The V gene's germline CDR1 is MNHEY and CDR2 SMNVEV (reference sequence). As DNA, the CDR3 is TGTGCCAGCAGTTCTTGGGAACCCTACAATGAGCAGTTCTTC. It codes for CASSSWEPYNEQFF.

The chain has TRBV5-6 and TRBJ2-5; D gene uncertain. The CDR3 has 15 amino acids. CDR1 SGHDT and CDR2 YYEEEE come from the germline V gene. Trimming pared 0 bases from V and 1 base from J, leaving 10 bases between. The CDR3 DNA follows: TGTGCCAGCAGCTTGGTCGCCACACTCCAAGAGACCCAGTACTTC. The encoded protein is CASSLVATLQETQYF.

The chain is built from TRBV7-2 and TRBJ1-4; no firm D call. CDR3 length: 14 amino acids. Germline V CDR1 and CDR2: SGHTA, FQGNSA. V lost 3 bases to trimming and J lost 6 bases, with 11 bases between them. The CDR3 is CASSFHGSDEKLFF. Written as DNA, the CDR3 is TGTGCCAGCAGCTTCCATGGGTCGGATGAAAAACTGTTTTTT.

V gene TRBV7-8 combines with J gene TRBJ1-2, with D possibly TRBD1 on 6 matching bases. Germline V CDR1 and CDR2: SGHVS, FQNEAQ. The CDR3 extends over 15 amino acids. The germline V and J ends were trimmed by 1 base and 7 bases, with 16 bases remaining between them. DNA for the CDR3: TGTGCCAGCAGCTTAGGTACAGGGACCGGGTCTGGCTACACCTTC. As protein: CASSLGTGTGSGYTF.

The rearrangement joins TRBV19 to TRBJ2-3, with 8 positions matching TRBD2. The germline V gene has CDR1 LNHDA and CDR2 SQIVND (reference sequence). The CDR3 contains 14 residues. With V trimmed by 6 bases and J by 4 bases, 6 bases remained unmatched. The DNA for the CDR3 is TGTGCCAGTAGACTAGCGGAGCTAGCAGATACGCAGTATTTT. It yields the protein CASRLAELADTQYF.

This clone was seen a single time. The rearrangement joins TRBV9 to TRBJ2-4, with D maybe TRBD2 (5 bases). This CDR3 has 13 residues. The germline V gene has CDR1 SGDLS and CDR2 YYNGEE. With 0 bases removed from V and 6 bases from J, the gap between germline ends came to 7 bases. CDR3 sequence: CASSVAGLNIQYF. Here the CDR3 DNA reads TGTGCCAGCAGCGTAGCGGGGTTAAACATTCAGTACTTC.

This chain links TRBV19 with TRBJ2-1; perhaps D is TRBD1 or TRBD2 (5 bases each). From germline, CDR1 is LNHDA and CDR2 SQIVND (reference sequence). Trimming left V 1 base short and J 10 bases short, with 8 bases between. This CDR3 region has 12 residues. The CDR3 protein is CASSIGRDEQFF. The CDR3 DNA sequence: TGTGCCAGTAGTATAGGCAGGGACGAGCAGTTCTTC.

The V call is TRBV6-4, the J call TRBJ2-1, with 15 bases matching TRBD2. The germline V gene encodes CDR1 MRHNA and CDR2 SNTAGT. V lost 7 bases to trimming and J lost 8 bases; unmatched junction nucleotides: 9. The CDR3 spans 16 residues. This CDR3 is CASTRTSGGAIHEQFF. Written as DNA, the CDR3 is TGTGCCAGCACTAGGACTAGCGGGGGGGCAATCCATGAGCAGTTCTTC.

V is TRBV5-1 and J is TRBJ2-1; 9 bases agree with TRBD1. Unmatched junction bases numbered 3, after V lost 4 bases and J lost 1 base. The germline CDR1 and CDR2 sequences are SGHRS and YFSETQ. The CDR3 covers 15 residues. Here the CDR3 reads CASSVTGGSYNEQFF. In DNA, the CDR3 is TGCGCCAGCAGCGTGACAGGGGGATCCTACAATGAGCAGTTCTTC.

A word on this clone: The identical CDR3 is also encoded by other nucleotide sequences in the sample. V gene TRBV7-8 combines with J gene TRBJ1-3, with a tentative D call TRBD1 (5 bases). Germline-derived CDR1 and CDR2 are SGHVS and FQNEAQ. This CDR3 contains 15 residues. V was pared by 1 base and J by 0 bases, with 7 bases between. CDR3 in DNA: TGTGCCAGCAGCTTAGACAGGAGCTCTGGAAACACCATATATTTT. Translating gives CASSLDRSSGNTIYF.

The V call is TRBV9, the J call TRBJ2-2; D is perhaps TRBD2 (5 bases). This CDR3 region has 14 residues. From germline, CDR1 is SGDLS and CDR2 YYNGEE. V dropped 0 bases and J dropped 6 bases, with 9 bases sitting between them. In nucleotides, the CDR3 is TGTGCCAGCAGCGTAGGAGGGTCGGCCGGGGAGCTGTTTTTT. It codes for CASSVGGSAGELFF.

The chain combines TRBV27 with TRBJ2-1; TRBD2 matches at 12 bases. In germline, CDR1 is MNHEY, CDR2 SMNVEV (reference sequence). The CDR3 totals 17 residues. J lost 1 base, V lost 7 bases, and 8 bases had no gene match. The CDR3 DNA sequence: TGTGCCAGCACGGGGCTAGCGGGAGGGATTTCCTACAATGAGCAGTTCTTC. Encoded protein: CASTGLAGGISYNEQFF.

Only one count was recorded for this clone. This chain connects TRBV5-6 to TRBJ2-1, with TRBD2 matching over 7 bases. V lost 3 bases and J lost 0; bases outside the gene matches: 15. The CDR3 runs to 19 residues. Per germline, CDR1 SGHDT and CDR2 YYEEEE. CDR3 in amino acids: CASSSSRLGLAASYNEQFF. In DNA form, the CDR3 reads TGTGCCAGCAGCTCTTCGCGCCTGGGTCTAGCGGCCTCCTACAATGAGCAGTTCTTC.

The V and J genes are TRBV2 and TRBJ2-5; TRBD2 aligns across 9 bases. In germline, CDR1 is SNHLY, CDR2 FYNNEI. V gave up 6 bases and J gave up 5 bases; unmatched junction bases: 7. This CDR3 contains 14 residues. CDR3 in DNA: TGTGCCAGCAGAGGTAGCGGGAGTTTGGAGACCCAGTACTTC. Its translation is CASRGSGSLETQYF.

This chain connects TRBV9 to TRBJ2-1; the D is unclear. Trimming cost V 0 bases and J 10 bases, with 17 bases left between them. The CDR3 spans 15 residues. CDR1 SGDLS and CDR2 YYNGEE come from the germline V gene. CDR3 residues: CASSVGTLAFGEQFF. CDR3 coding DNA: TGTGCCAGCAGCGTAGGGACGCTGGCTTTCGGCGAGCAGTTCTTC.

The rearrangement joins TRBV27 to TRBJ2-5; maybe TRBD1 (6 bases). The tail of the sequence fits TRBJ2-7 better, so the J call may be wrong. CDR3 size: 15 residues. Germline V gene sequence: CDR1 MNHEY, CDR2 SMNVEV (reference sequence). CDR3 DNA: TGTGCCAGCAGTACCAACATAGGGGGACCCTACGAGCAGTACTTC. Translating gives CASSTNIGGPYEQYF.

This clone showed up just once. The chain is built from TRBV10-1 and TRBJ2-1; D is tentatively TRBD1 or TRBD2 (5 bases each). V lost 8 bases and J 6 bases, leaving 11 bases between the germline ends. The CDR3 has 12 residues. Germline CDR1 is WNHNN and CDR2 is SYGVQD (reference sequence). CDR3 amino acids: CASGVGVNEQFF. The CDR3 nucleotides are TGCGCCAGCGGGGTGGGGGTCAATGAGCAGTTCTTC.

The chain joins TRBV7-3 to TRBJ2-2; D ambiguous. CDR1 is SGHTA, CDR2 FQGTGA, per germline. The CDR3 has 12 residues. V gave up 6 bases and J gave up 7 bases, with 9 bases separating them. DNA for the CDR3: TGTGCCAGCAGATCATATATCGGGGAGCTGTTTTTT. It encodes CASRSYIGELFF.

The CDR3 DNA reads as TGCGCCAGCAGCCAATACGAGAGCGGGGCTTACGAGCAGTACTTC. Translating gives CASSQYESGAYEQYF. The chain joins TRBV4-1 to TRBJ2-5; TRBD2 aligns across 7 bases. Near its end, the DNA agrees better with TRBJ2-7, so the J call may be wrong. The germline gives CDR1 MGHRA, CDR2 YSYEKL. The CDR3 contains 15 residues.

This clone was observed a single time. This rearrangement joins TRBV4-1 to TRBJ2-7; D possibly corresponds to TRBD2 (5 bases). V was trimmed by 4 bases and J by 3 bases, leaving 13 bases between them. Germline V lookup: CDR1 MGHRA, CDR2 YSYEKL. The CDR3 loop spans 14 amino acids. DNA for the CDR3: TGCGCCAGCAGCCTCCAAACCGGGGTCTACGAGCAGTACTTC. Its translation is CASSLQTGVYEQYF.

The V and J genes are TRBV7-7 and TRBJ2-1; D may be TRBD1 or TRBD2 (5 bases each). V lost 5 bases and J 9 bases, leaving 14 bases between the germline ends. The CDR3 loop spans 13 amino acids. Germline V lookup: CDR1 SSHAT, CDR2 FNYEAQ (reference sequence). The CDR3 sequence: CASSREGTSEQFF. The CDR3 DNA reads TGTGCCAGCAGCAGGGAAGGGACGAGTGAGCAGTTCTTC.

J is TRBJ2-7 and V is TRBV28, with D possibly TRBD1 on 5 matching bases. Germline-derived CDR1 and CDR2 are MDHEN and SYDVKM. This CDR3 has 14 residues. V lost 1 base and J lost 5, with 12 bases in between. CDR3 sequence: CASSLSQGSHEQYF. In nucleotides, the CDR3 is TGTGCCAGCAGTTTATCCCAGGGTTCGCACGAGCAGTACTTC.

This chain connects TRBV6-5 to TRBJ2-7; TRBD1 matches 7 bases. This CDR3 spans 12 amino acids. Germline trimming cut 3 bases from V and 12 bases from J; bases unmatched to any gene: 8. Germline-derived CDR1 and CDR2 are MNHEY and SVGAGI. CDR3 in amino acids: CASSYDRAARYF. CDR3 coding DNA: TGTGCCAGCAGTTATGACAGGGCAGCACGGTACTTC.

J is TRBJ2-5 and V is TRBV7-2; 7 bases are a match to TRBD1. After removal of 0 bases from V and 5 bases from J, the junction contained 3 bases not matched to a gene. Germline V CDR1 and CDR2: SGHTA, FQGNSA. The CDR3 consists of 14 residues. The CDR3 loop is CASSLAGGFETQYF. The DNA for the CDR3 is TGTGCCAGCAGCTTAGCAGGGGGCTTCGAGACCCAGTACTTC.